This record looks at one TCR beta chain sequence and its context. As yet, its antigen is unknown. This entry comes from a study of early T cells in non-severe SARS-CoV-2 infection. Study-level information: Sequencing was performed on bulk RNA from unsorted whole blood, leaving chains unpaired.

Study findings and constraints: VDJdb-based annotation leaned toward anti-spike CD8 responses and missed private and CD4 specificities.

Molecules of cDNA were individually given unique molecular identifiers that were attached to them. TCRdb independently ran MiXCR on the 5' RACE reads; one entry per CDR3 protein. The sample contains 65,000 to 95,000 distinct CDR3 sequences, approximately 12% of which appear only once. The input for sequencing was whole blood, taken at baseline. This receptor was taken from an adult who was a healthcare worker with PCR-confirmed SARS-CoV-2 infection or an uninfected control (not recorded which). The donor label of this sample is uncertain.

Here the CDR3 reads CASSQETGIDYGYTF. The CDR3 nucleotides read TGCGCCAGCAGCCAAGAAACAGGGATAGACTATGGCTACACCTTC. The chain uses TRBV4-1 and TRBJ1-2, with D perhaps TRBD1 (6 bases). Germline CDR1 reads MGHRA; CDR2 reads YSYEKL. V lost 0 bases, J lost 3 bases, and 11 bases lay in between. The CDR3 is 15 amino acids.